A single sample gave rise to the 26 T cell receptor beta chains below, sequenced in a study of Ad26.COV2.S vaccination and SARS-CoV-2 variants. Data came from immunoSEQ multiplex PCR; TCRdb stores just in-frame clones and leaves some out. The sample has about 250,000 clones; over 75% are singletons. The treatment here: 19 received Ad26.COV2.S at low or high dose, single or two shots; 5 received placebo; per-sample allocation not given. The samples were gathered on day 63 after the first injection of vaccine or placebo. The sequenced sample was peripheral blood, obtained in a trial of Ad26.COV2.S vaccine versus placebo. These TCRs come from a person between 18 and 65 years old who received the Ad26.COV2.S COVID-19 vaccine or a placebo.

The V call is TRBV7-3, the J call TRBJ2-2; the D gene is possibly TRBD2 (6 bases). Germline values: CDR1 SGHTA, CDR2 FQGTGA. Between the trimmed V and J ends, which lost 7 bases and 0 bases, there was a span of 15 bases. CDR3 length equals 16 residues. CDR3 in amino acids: CASTTSPGANTGELFF. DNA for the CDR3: TGTGCCAGCACCACCTCACCGGGGGCGAACACCGGGGAGCTGTTTTTT.

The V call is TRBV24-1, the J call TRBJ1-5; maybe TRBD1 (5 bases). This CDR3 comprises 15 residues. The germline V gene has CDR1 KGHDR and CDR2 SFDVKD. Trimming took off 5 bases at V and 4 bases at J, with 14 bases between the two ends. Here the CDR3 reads CATSGGARRNQPQHF. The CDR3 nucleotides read TGTGCCACCAGTGGAGGGGCGCGACGGAATCAGCCCCAGCATTTT.

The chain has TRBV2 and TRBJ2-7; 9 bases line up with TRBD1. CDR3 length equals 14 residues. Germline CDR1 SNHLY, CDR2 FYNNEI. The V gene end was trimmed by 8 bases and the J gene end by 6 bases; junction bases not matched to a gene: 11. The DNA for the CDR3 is TGTGCCAGCGCGAAGGAACAGGGGGCGATCGAGCAGTACTTC. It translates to CASAKEQGAIEQYF. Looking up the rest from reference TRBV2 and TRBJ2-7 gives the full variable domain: EPEVTQTPSHQVTQMGQEVILRCVPISNHLYFYWYRQILGQKVEFLVSFYNNEISEKSEIFDDQFSVERPDGSNFTLKIRSTKLEDSAMYFCASAKEQGAIEQYFGPGTRLTVT.

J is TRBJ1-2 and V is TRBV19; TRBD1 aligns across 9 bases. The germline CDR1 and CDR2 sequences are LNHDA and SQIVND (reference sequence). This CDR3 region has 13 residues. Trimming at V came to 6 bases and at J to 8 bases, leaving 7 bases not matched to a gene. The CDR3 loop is CASRLRTGEGYTF. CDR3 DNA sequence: TGTGCCAGTAGACTTCGGACAGGGGAAGGCTACACCTTC.

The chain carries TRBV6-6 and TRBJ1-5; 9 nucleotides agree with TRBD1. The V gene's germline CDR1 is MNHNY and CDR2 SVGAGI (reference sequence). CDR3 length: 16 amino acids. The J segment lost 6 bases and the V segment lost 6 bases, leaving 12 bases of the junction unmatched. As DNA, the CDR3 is TGTGCCAGCAGAGGCACAGGGGGCGTTTCAATTCAGCCCCAGCATTTT. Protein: CASRGTGGVSIQPQHF.

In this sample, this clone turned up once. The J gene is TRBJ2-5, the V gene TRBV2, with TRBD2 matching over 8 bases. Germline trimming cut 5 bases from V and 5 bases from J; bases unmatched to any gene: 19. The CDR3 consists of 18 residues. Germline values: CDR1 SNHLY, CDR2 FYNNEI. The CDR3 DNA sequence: TGTGCCAGCAGTAGGTGGGCATATGCGGGGGGTGAATTTGAGACCCAGTACTTC. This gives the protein CASSRWAYAGGEFETQYF.

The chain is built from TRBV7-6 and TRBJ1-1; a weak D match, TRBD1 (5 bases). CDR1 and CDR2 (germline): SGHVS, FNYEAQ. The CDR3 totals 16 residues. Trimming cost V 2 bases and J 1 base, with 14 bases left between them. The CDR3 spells CASSLTGSRQNTEAFF. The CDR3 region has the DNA TGTGCCAGCAGCTTAACAGGTTCCCGTCAGAACACTGAAGCTTTCTTT.

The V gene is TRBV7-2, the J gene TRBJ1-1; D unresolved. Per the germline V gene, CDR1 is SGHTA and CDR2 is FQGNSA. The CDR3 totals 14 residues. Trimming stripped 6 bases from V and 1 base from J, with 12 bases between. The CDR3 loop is CASSQNGPNTEAFF. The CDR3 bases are TGTGCCAGCAGTCAGAATGGACCGAACACTGAAGCTTTCTTT.

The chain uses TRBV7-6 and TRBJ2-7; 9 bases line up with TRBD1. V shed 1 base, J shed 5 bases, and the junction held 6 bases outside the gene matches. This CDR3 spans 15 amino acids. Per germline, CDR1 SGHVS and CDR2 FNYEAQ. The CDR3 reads CASSLGDREGDEQYF. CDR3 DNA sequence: TGTGCCAGCAGCTTAGGGGACAGGGAAGGGGACGAGCAGTACTTC.

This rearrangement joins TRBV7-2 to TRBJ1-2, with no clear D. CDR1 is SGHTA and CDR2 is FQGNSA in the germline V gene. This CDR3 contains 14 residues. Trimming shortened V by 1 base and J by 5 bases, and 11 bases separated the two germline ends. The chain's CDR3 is CASSLEPLEYGYTF. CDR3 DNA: TGTGCCAGCAGCTTAGAACCCCTAGAGTATGGCTACACCTTC.

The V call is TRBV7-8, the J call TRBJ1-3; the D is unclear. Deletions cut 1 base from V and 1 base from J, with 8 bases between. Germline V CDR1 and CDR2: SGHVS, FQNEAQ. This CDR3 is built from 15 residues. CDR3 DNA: TGTGCCAGCAGCTTAGTTCGGGGTTCTGGAAACACCATATATTTT. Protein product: CASSLVRGSGNTIYF.

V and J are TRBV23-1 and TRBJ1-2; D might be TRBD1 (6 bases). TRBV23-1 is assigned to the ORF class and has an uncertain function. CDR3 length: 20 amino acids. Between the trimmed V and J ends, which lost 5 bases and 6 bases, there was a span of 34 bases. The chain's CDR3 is CASSEIHCGEFLQGFDGYTF. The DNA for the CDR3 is TGCGCCAGCAGTGAAATCCATTGCGGAGAGTTCCTACAGGGTTTTGATGGCTACACCTTC.

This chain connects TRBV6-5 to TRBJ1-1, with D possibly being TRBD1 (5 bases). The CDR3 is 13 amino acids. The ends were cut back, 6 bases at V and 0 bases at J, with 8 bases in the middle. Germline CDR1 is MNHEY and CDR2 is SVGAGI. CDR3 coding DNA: TGTGCCAGCAGCAGGGTCCTGAACACTGAAGCTTTCTTT. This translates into CASSRVLNTEAFF.

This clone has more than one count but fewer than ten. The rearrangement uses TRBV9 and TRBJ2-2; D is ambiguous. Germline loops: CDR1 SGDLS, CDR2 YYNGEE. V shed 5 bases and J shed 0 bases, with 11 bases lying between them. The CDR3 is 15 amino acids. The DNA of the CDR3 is TGTGCCAGCAGTGAAGGCATCTCGAACACCGGGGAGCTGTTTTTT. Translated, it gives CASSEGISNTGELFF.

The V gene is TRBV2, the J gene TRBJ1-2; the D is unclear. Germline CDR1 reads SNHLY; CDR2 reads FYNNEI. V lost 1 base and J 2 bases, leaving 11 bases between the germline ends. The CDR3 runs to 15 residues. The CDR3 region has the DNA TGTGCCAGCAGTGAAGTCCGGCAGACGAACTATGGCTACACCTTC. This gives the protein CASSEVRQTNYGYTF.

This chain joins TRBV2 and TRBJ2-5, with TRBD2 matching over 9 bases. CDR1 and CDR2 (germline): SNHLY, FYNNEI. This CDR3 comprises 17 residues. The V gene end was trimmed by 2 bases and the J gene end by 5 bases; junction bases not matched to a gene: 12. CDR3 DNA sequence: TGTGCCAGCAGTGAACCGGGACTAGCCCCCAGAGGGGAGACCCAGTACTTC. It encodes CASSEPGLAPRGETQYF.

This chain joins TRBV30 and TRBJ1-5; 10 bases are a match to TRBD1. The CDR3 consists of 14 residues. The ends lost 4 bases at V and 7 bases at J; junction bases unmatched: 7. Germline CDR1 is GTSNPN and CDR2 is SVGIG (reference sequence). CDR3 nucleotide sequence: TGTGCCTGGACTACCGGACAGGGGGTGCAGCCCCAGCATTTT. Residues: CAWTTGQGVQPQHF.

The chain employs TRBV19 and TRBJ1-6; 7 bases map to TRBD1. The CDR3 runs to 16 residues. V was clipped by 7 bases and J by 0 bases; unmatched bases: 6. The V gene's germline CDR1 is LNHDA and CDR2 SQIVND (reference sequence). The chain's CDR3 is CASKKGGSSYNSPLHF. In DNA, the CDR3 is TGTGCCAGTAAGAAAGGGGGCAGCTCCTATAATTCACCCCTCCACTTT.

This CDR3 is CASSDKLGQPNEKLFF. The CDR3 DNA reads TGTGCCAGCAGTGATAAATTAGGACAGCCTAATGAAAAACTGTTTTTT. The chain carries TRBV6-1 and TRBJ1-4, with D possibly TRBD1 on 6 matching bases. CDR3 length: 16 amino acids. Trimming shortened V by 3 bases and J by 3 bases, and 14 bases separated the two germline ends. Germline CDR1 and CDR2: MNHNS and SASEGT.

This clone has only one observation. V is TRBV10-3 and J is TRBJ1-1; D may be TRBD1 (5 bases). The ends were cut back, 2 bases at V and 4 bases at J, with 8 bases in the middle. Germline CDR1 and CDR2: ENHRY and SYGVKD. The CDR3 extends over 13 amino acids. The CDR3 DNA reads TGTGCCATCAGTGAGGTCGGGGGCACTGAAGCTTTCTTT. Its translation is CAISEVGGTEAFF.

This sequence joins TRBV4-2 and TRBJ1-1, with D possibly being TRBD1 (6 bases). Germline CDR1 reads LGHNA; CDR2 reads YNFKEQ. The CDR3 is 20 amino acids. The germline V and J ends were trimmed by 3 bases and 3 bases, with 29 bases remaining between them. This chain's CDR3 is CASSHGVEATYAAGDTEAFF. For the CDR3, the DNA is TGTGCCAGCAGCCACGGCGTGGAAGCCACCTATGCGGCAGGGGACACTGAAGCTTTCTTT.

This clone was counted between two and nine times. CDR3 DNA sequence: TGTGCCAGCAGTCCAGGCAGGGGAAGCACCGGGGAGCTGTTTTTT. Protein: CASSPGRGSTGELFF. The V and J genes are TRBV2 and TRBJ2-2, with a possible D match to TRBD1 (6 bases). The germline V gene encodes CDR1 SNHLY and CDR2 FYNNEI. The CDR3 runs to 15 residues. V shed 5 bases and J shed 4 bases, with 14 bases lying between them. The full variable domain, rest sourced from reference TRBV2 and TRBJ2-2, is EPEVTQTPSHQVTQMGQEVILRCVPISNHLYFYWYRQILGQKVEFLVSFYNNEISEKSEIFDDQFSVERPDGSNFTLKIRSTKLEDSAMYFCASSPGRGSTGELFFGEGSRLTVL.

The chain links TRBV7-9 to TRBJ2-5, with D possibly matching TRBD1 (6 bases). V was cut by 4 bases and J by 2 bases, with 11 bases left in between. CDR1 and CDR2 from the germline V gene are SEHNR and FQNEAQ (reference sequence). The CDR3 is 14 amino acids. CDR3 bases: TGTGCCAGCAGCTCTTCCGGACAGCAAGAGACCCAGTACTTC. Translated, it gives CASSSSGQQETQYF. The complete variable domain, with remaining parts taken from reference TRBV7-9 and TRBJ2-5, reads DTGVSQNPRHKITKRGQNVTFRCDPISEHNRLYWYRQTLGQGPEFLTYFQNEAQLEKSRLLSDRFSAERPKGSFSTLEIQRTEQGDSAMYLCASSSSGQQETQYFGPGTRLLVL.

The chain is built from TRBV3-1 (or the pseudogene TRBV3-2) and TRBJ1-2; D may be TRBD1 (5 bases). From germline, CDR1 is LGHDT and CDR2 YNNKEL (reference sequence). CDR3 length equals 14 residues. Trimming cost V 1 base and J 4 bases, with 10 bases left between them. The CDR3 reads CASSQAPGPYGYTF. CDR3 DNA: TGTGCCAGCAGCCAAGCTCCGGGACCCTATGGCTACACCTTC.

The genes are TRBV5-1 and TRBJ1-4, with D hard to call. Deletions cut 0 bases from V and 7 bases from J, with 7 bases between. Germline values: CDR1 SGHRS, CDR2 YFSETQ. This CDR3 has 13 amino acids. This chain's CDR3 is CASSLVPGEKLFF. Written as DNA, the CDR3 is TGCGCCAGCAGCTTGGTGCCGGGTGAAAAACTGTTTTTT.

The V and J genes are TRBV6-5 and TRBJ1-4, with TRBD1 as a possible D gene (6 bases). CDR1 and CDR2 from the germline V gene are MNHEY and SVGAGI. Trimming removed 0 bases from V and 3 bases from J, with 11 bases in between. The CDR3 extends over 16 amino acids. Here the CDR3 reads CASSYSMWTANEKLFF. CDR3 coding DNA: TGTGCCAGCAGTTACTCGATGTGGACAGCTAATGAAAAACTGTTTTTT.